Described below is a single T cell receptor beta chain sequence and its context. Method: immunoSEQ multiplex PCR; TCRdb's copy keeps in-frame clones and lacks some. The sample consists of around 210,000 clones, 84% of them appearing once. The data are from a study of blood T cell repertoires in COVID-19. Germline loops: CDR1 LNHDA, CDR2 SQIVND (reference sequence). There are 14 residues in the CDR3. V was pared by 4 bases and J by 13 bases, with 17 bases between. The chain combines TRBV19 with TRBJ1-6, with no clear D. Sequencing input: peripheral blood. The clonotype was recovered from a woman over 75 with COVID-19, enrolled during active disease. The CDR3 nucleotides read TGTGCCAGTAGTAGAGCCGGAGGTCCCCCGCCCCTCCACTTT. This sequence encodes CASSRAGGPPPLHF.